These 8 T cell receptor beta chains share one sample of origin, sequenced in a study of T cell responses to AZD1222 COVID-19 vaccine listed by TCRdb under 2021. This specimen's time point label, interpreted: about 28 days (+/-7) after the second vaccine dose. Libraries were prepared through the immunoSEQ multiplex PCR assay. In TCRdb, the immuneACCESS table is reduced to in-frame sequences with V and J assigned. These tables do not hold every clone; where another copy was compared, an unresolved V gene accounts for under half, and the others remain unexplained. For this sample there are approximately 67,000 clones; about 88% appear just once. The top ten clonotypes cover around 30% of the sample. The source was peripheral blood, collected 28 days after the second AZD1222 dose. Receptors were obtained from an adult who received the AZD1222 COVID-19 vaccine.

The V gene is TRBV27, the J gene TRBJ1-6, with D maybe TRBD1 (5 bases). V lost 6 bases to trimming and J lost 10 bases, with 22 bases between them. This CDR3 is built from 16 residues. CDR1 MNHEY and CDR2 SMNVEV come from the germline V gene (reference sequence). This CDR3 reads CASSTTGHGGSSPLHF. For the CDR3, the DNA is TGTGCCAGCAGCACCACAGGACACGGCGGGTCCTCACCCCTCCACTTT.

The chain carries TRBV25-1 and TRBJ1-2; no reliable D call. V lost 1 base, J lost 2 bases, and 11 bases lay in between. CDR3 length equals 15 residues. From germline, CDR1 is MGHDK and CDR2 SYGVNS. The CDR3 bases are TGTGCCAGCAGTGAATCTGCCTCTTCAAACTATGGCTACACCTTC. Protein: CASSESASSNYGYTF.

The chain is built from TRBV5-5 and TRBJ1-6, with D possibly TRBD1 on 5 matching bases. This CDR3 contains 15 residues. Germline values: CDR1 SGHKS, CDR2 YYEKEE (reference sequence). The germline V and J ends were trimmed by 0 bases and 10 bases, with 14 bases remaining between them. CDR3 sequence: CASSLEGQAGSPLHF. The DNA for the CDR3 is TGTGCCAGCAGCTTGGAGGGGCAGGCGGGATCACCCCTCCACTTT.

The chain links TRBV27 to TRBJ2-3; D remains unclear. V shed 5 bases and J shed 0 bases, with 12 bases lying between them. The CDR3 totals 15 residues. Per the germline V gene, CDR1 is MNHEY and CDR2 is SMNVEV (reference sequence). CDR3 sequence reads: CASSPTFGSTDTQYF. The CDR3 DNA reads TGTGCCAGCAGTCCCACTTTTGGTAGCACAGATACGCAGTATTTT.

This clone was seen a handful of times. The chain couples TRBV19 to TRBJ2-1; 10 bases fit TRBD1. The CDR3 is 13 amino acids. Germline assignment: CDR1 LNHDA and CDR2 SQIVND (reference sequence). Trimming cost V 5 bases and J 9 bases; bases outside gene matches: 4. The CDR3 coding sequence is TGTGCCAGTAGTTCGGGACAGGGGTCTGAGCAGTTCTTC. The encoded protein is CASSSGQGSEQFF.

In this sample, this clone turned up a few times. The chain joins TRBV29-1 to TRBJ1-2; 7 nucleotides match TRBD1. Germline V lookup: CDR1 SQVTM, CDR2 ANQGSEA. V lost 6 bases to trimming and J lost 6 bases; unmatched junction nucleotides: 4. The CDR3 is 11 amino acids. This chain's CDR3 is CSVRQGNGYTF. CDR3 in DNA: TGCAGCGTAAGACAGGGCAATGGCTACACCTTC.

The rearrangement links TRBV9 to TRBJ1-1, with D possibly matching TRBD1 (6 bases). Trimming took off 0 bases at V and 5 bases at J, with 14 bases between the two ends. The CDR3 is made up of 15 amino acids. Germline lookup yields CDR1 SGDLS and CDR2 YYNGEE. The CDR3 DNA reads TGTGCCAGCAGCGTAGACGGGGGGCAAGGGACTGAAGCTTTCTTT. It translates to CASSVDGGQGTEAFF.

The V and J genes are TRBV12-3 or TRBV12-4 and TRBJ1-1; D is unresolved. V lost 2 bases and J lost 5, with 6 bases in between. This CDR3 has 12 amino acids. The DNA of the CDR3 is TGTGCCAGCAGTTTAATGGGAACTGAAGCTTTCTTT. This encodes CASSLMGTEAFF.